What follows is one T cell receptor beta chain and its context. Its target is not known. The CDR3 has 12 residues. CDR1 and CDR2 (germline): MNHNS, SASEGT. V shed 6 bases and J shed 0 bases, with 5 bases lying between them. Amplification of TCR alpha and beta CDR3 regions from RNA used iRepertoire nested multiplex PCR. Input was roughly 100-450 ng of tissue mRNA or PBMC total RNA. TCRdb reprocessed the multiplex PCR reads via MiXCR and lists one record per CDR3 protein. The sample contains around 150,000 distinct CDR3 sequences, about two fifths of which appear only once. The sample belongs to a study of glioma-infiltrating T cells. Overall study results and limits: Very few CDR3 sequences were shared between tissue and blood. Non-neoplastic patients had below-expected tissue-blood divergence, while all gliomas exceeded expectation.

The sequenced sample consisted of glioma tissue, nonneoplastic brain tissue, or PBMCs (not recorded which). The sequence came from a human donor with low-grade glioma or glioblastoma, undergoing nonglioma brain surgery, or in good health (not recorded which). The chain couples TRBV6-1 to TRBJ1-2, with no clear D. This CDR3 reads CASRVANYGYTF. The CDR3 DNA is TGTGCCAGCAGGGTTGCTAACTATGGCTACACCTTC.